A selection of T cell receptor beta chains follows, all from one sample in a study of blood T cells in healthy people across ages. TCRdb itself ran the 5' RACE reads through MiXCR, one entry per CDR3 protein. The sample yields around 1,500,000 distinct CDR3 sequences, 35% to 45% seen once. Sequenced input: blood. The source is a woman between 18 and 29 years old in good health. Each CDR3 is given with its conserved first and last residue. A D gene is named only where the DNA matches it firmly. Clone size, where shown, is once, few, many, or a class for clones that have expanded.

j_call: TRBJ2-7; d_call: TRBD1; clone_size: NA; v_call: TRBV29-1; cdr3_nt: TGCAGCGTCCACGGAACGCACACAGGGGGCGTTTATGCGTTCTCCTACGAGCAGTACTTC; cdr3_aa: CSVHGTHTGGVYAFSYEQYF
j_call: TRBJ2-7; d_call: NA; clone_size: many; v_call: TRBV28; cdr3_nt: TGTGCCAGCAGGGAGAACTACGAGCAGTACTTC; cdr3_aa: CASRENYEQYF
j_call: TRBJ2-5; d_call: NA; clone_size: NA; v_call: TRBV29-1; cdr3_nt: TGCAGCGTTAAGAGTCAAGAGACCCAGTACTTC; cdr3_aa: CSVKSQETQYF
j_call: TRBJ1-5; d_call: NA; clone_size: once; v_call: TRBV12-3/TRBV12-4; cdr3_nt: TGTGCCAGCAGTTTAGGTGGACCAGTGGGTCAGCCCCAGCATTTT; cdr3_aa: CASSLGGPVGQPQHF
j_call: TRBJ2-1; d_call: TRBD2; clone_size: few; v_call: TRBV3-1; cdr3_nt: TGTGCCAGCAGCCGCCGAGGCAGCGGGGACTACAATGAGCAGTTCTTC; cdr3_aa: CASSRRGSGDYNEQFF
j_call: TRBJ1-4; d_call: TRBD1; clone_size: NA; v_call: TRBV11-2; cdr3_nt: TGTGCCAGCAGCCGATCCAGGGGGAGGAGGGAAAAACTGTTTTTT; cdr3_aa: CASSRSRGRREKLFF
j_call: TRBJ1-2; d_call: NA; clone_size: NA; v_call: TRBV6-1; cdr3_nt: TGTGCCACTCAGGGGATGGATTTAATGGGCGGCTACACCTTC; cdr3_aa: CATQGMDLMGGYTF
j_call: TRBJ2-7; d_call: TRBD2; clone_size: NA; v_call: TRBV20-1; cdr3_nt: TGCAGTGCCCCGACTAGCGGGAGCTCCGGCGAGCAGTACTTC; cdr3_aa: CSAPTSGSSGEQYF
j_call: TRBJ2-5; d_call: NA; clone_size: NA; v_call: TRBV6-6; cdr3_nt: TGTGCCAGCAGCCGGGAACAGGGTCGGACCCAGTACTTC; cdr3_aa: CASSREQGRTQYF
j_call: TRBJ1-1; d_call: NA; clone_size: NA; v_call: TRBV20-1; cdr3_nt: TGCAGTGCTAGAGAAACCGCCGGAGGGTTGAACACTGAAGCTTTCTTT; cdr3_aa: CSARETAGGLNTEAFF
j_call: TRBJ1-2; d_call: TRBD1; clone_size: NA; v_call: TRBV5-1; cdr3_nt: TGCGCCAGCAGTACCGGGACAGGCGAGGGCTATGGCTACACCTTC; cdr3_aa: CASSTGTGEGYGYTF
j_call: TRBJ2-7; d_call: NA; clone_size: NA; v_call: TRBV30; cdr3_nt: TGTGCCTGGAGTTACGAGGGTAGCGAGCAGTACTTC; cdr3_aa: CAWSYEGSEQYF
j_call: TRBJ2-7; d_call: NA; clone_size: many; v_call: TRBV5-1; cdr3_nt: TGCGCCAGCAGCTTGGGACTTGATCTCTACGAGCAGTACTTC; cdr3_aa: CASSLGLDLYEQYF
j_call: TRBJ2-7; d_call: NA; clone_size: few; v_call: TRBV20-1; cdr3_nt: TGCAGTGCCAGGGGTCCTAGCGGCGAGCAGTACTTC; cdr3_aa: CSARGPSGEQYF
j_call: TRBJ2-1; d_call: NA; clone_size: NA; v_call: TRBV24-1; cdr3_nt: TGTGCCACCAGTGATTTCAGGGCGGGATCGGATGAGCAGTTCTTC; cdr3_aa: CATSDFRAGSDEQFF
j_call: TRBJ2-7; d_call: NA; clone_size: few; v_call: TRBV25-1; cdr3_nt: TGTGCCAGCAGCACCGGGACACTCTACGAGCAGTACTTC; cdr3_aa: CASSTGTLYEQYF
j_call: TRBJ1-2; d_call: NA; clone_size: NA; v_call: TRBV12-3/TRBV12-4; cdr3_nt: TGTGCCAGCAGTCCCGCGGTCGCAGTTGGTGGCTACACCTTC; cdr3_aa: CASSPAVAVGGYTF
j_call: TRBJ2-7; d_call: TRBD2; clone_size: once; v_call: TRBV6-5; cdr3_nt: TGTGCCAGCAGAGTTCGGACTAGCGGGAGCTACGAGCAGTACTTC; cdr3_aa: CASRVRTSGSYEQYF
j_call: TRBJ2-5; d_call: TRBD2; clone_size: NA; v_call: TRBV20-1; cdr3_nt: TGCAGTGCCACGGGGTCTAGCGGGGGAAAGCAAGAGACCCAGTACTTC; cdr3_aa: CSATGSSGGKQETQYF
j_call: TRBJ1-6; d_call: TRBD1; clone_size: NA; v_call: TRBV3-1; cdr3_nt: TGTGCCAGCAGCCAAGGACAGGGAACGGGTTCACCCCTCCACTTT; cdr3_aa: CASSQGQGTGSPLHF
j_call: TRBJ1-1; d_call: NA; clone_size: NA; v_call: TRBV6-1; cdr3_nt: TGTGCCAGCAGTGAATCTTTGGGGAACGCTGAAGCTTTCTTT; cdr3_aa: CASSESLGNAEAFF
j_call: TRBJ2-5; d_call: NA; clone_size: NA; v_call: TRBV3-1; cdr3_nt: TGTGCCAGCAGCCAAGAAGTTGGTAGCCGCGAGACCCAGTACTTC; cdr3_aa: CASSQEVGSRETQYF
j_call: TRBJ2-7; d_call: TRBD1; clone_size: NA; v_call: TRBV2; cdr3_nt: TGTGCCAGCAGTGAAGCGGGGACAGCCTACGAGCAGTACTTC; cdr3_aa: CASSEAGTAYEQYF